This TCR beta chain was profiled in a study of blood T cell repertoires in COVID-19 (dated by TCRdb to 2020 to 2021). With respect to the entire study: Samples covering the acute and convalescent phases of COVID-19 were provided by collaborators in the United States, Italy and Spain. The prospective study material was composed of cDNA or gDNA derived from T cells, B-cell-depleted T cells, or PBMCs. Deeply sampled blood TCRbeta repertoires from subjects exposed to, actively infected with, or recovered from COVID-19 were included in the dataset. The repertoires were released in a freely available public database meant as a resource for research on the immune response to SARS-CoV-2. The samples were drawn from the first 160 participants of the ongoing ImmuneRACE study and from 1,254 subjects provided by 6 global collaborators. Nearly every sample came with metadata listing a de-identified subject ID, COVID-19 status, age in years and sex. HLA class I and class II types, where available, came from metadata supplied by the sample provider rather than from assay-based typing.

In the prospective study, participants were 18 to 89 years old, resided in 24 geographic areas of the United States, and were enrolled through a virtual design. To assign participants to cohorts, the prospective study relied on clinical history that participants themselves reported in a screening survey and a study questionnaire. Exposed participants had been in contact, within 2 weeks of entering the study, with a person who had a PCR-confirmed or clinician-diagnosed case of COVID-19. Mobile phlebotomists in the prospective study collected whole blood, serum and a nasopharyngeal or oropharyngeal swab from every participant. Participants in the prospective study had the option to provide additional blood draws and questionnaires over a roughly 2-month period. Prospective study blood samples were shipped either frozen or at room temperature before DNA extraction. Comments on this clone: This receptor's antigen is unknown. No much larger clonotype is one base removed from it; base qualities were not supplied.

The investigation overall reported the following: Clinical and demographic metadata were provided uncurated, with the amount varying by source and participant.

TCRbeta CDR3 regions were amplified from genomic DNA using the immunoSEQ Assay, a bias-controlled multiplex PCR. Under the source paper's analysis protocol: Nucleated cell counts per sample were estimated from amplification of reference gene primers within the assay. Sequence reads were collapsed and filtered to measure the absolute abundance of every unique TCRbeta CDR3 rearrangement. For each sample, productive Simpson clonality was calculated by taking the square root of Simpson's diversity index across productive rearrangements. TCRdb holds this immuneACCESS table with in-frame rearrangements only. Some clones are missing; in checked studies, unresolved V genes explain under half, and the rest has no known cause. V and J calls and clone size are as listed in that table; D and trimming were resolved from the DNA. In all, the sample holds roughly 250,000 clones, and roughly four fifths of those were seen once. 3.6% of the sample goes to the ten largest clones.

CDR3 length: 16 amino acids, cysteine to phenylalanine. Left in the record is the CDR3 DNA by itself, 48 bases read in frame from the first base. V loses 1 base of germline sequence and J loses 4 bases, and the interval between the two ends is 17 bases. Via the germline V gene (reference sequence), CDR1 is LNHDA and CDR2 SQIVND. The sample taken for sequencing was PBMCs or T cells enriched from blood (not recorded which). This TCR came from a woman aged 40 to 49 who had been exposed to COVID-19. The chain uses TRBV19 and TRBJ2-7, with TRBD2 as a weak D call on 6 bases. The CDR3 reads as follows: CASSIAARGGAYEQYF. The bases read TGTGCCAGTAGTATAGCTGCGCGGGGAGGTGCTTACGAGCAGTACTTC.